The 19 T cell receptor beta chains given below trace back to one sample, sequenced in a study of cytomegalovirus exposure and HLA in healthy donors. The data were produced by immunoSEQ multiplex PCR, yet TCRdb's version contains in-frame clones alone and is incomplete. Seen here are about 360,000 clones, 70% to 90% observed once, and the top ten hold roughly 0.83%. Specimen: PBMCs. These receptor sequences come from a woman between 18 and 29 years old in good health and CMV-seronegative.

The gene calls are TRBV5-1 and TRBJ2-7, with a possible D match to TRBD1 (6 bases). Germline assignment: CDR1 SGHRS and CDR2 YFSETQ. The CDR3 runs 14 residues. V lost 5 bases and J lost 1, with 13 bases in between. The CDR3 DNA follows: TGCGCCAGCAGTTACACAACAGGGTCCTACGAGCAGTACTTC. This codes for CASSYTTGSYEQYF.

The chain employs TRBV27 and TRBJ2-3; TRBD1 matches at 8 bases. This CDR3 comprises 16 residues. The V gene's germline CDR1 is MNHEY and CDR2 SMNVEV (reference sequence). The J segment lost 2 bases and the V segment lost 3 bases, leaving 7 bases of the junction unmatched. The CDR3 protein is CASSFRGQIFTDTQYF. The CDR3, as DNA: TGTGCCAGCAGTTTCAGGGGGCAGATATTCACAGATACGCAGTATTTT.

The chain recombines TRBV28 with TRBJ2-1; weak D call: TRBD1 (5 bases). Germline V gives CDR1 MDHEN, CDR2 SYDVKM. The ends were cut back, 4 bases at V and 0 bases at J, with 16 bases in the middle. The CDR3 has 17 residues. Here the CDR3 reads CASSSQANPSSYNEQFF. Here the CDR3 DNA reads TGTGCCAGCAGTTCACAGGCGAACCCGAGCTCCTACAATGAGCAGTTCTTC. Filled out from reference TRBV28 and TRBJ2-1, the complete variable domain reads DVKVTQSSRYLVKRTGEKVFLECVQDMDHENMFWYRQDPGLGLRLIYFSYDVKMKEKGDIPEGYSVSREKKERFSLILESASTNQTSMYLCASSSQANPSSYNEQFFGPGTRLTVL.

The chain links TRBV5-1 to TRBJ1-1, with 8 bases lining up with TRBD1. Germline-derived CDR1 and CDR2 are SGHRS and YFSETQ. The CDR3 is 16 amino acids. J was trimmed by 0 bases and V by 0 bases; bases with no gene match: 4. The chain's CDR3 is CASSLGRQGMNTEAFF. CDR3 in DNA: TGCGCCAGCAGCTTGGGGCGACAGGGGATGAACACTGAAGCTTTCTTT.

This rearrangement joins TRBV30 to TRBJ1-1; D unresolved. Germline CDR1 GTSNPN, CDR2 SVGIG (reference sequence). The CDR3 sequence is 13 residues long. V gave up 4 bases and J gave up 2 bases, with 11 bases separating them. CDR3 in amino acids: CAWTHRVNTEAFF. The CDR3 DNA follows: TGTGCCTGGACCCATCGGGTAAACACTGAAGCTTTCTTT.

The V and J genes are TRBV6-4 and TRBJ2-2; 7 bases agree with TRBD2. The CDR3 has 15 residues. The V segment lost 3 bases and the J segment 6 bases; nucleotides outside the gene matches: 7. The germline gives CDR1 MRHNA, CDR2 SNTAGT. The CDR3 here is CASSDFGGRAGELFF. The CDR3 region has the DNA TGTGCCAGCAGTGATTTTGGCGGGAGAGCCGGGGAGCTGTTTTTT.

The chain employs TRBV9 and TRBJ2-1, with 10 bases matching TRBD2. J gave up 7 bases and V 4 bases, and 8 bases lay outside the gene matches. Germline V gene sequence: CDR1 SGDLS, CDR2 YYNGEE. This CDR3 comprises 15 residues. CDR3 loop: CASSTIAGGGNEQFF. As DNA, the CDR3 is TGTGCCAGCAGCACCATAGCGGGAGGCGGGAATGAGCAGTTCTTC. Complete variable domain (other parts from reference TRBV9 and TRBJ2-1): DSGVTQTPKHLITATGQRVTLRCSPRSGDLSVYWYQQSLDQGLQFLIQYYNGEERAKGNILERFSAQQFPDLHSELNLSSLELGDSALYFCASSTIAGGGNEQFFGPGTRLTVL.

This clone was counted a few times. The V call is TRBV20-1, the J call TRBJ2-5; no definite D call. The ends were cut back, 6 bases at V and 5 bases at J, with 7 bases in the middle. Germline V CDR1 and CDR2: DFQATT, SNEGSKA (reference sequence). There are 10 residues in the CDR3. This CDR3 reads CSAHSETQYF. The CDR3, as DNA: TGCAGTGCCCATAGCGAGACCCAGTACTTC.

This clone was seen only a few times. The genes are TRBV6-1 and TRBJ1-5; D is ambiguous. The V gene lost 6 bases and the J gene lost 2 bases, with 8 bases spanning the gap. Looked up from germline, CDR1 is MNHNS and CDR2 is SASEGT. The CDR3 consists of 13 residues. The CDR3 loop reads CASRGGGNQPQHF. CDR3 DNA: TGTGCCAGCAGAGGAGGTGGCAATCAGCCCCAGCATTTT.

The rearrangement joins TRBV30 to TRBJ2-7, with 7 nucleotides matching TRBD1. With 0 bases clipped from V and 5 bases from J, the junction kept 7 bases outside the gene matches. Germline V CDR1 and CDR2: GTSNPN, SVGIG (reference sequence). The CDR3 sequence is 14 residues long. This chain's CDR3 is CAWSVKGASNEQYF. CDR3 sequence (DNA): TGTGCCTGGAGTGTAAAGGGGGCGTCCAACGAGCAGTACTTC. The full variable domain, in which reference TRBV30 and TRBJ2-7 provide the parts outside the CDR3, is SQTIHQWPATLVQPVGSPLSLECTVEGTSNPNLYWYRQAAGRGLQLLFYSVGIGQISSEVPQNLSASRPQDRQFILSSKKLLLSDSGFYLCAWSVKGASNEQYFGPGTRLTVT.

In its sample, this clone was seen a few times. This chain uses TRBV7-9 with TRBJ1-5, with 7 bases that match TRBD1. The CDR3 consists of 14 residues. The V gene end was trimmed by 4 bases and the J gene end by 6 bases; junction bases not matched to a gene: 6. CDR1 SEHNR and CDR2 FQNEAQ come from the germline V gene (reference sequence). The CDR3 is CASSSAGQLQPQHF. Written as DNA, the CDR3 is TGTGCCAGCAGCTCAGCGGGACAGCTTCAGCCCCAGCATTTT. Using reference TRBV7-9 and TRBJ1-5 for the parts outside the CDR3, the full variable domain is DTGVSQNPRHKITKRGQNVTFRCDPISEHNRLYWYRQTLGQGPEFLTYFQNEAQLEKSRLLSDRFSAERPKGSFSTLEIQRTEQGDSAMYLCASSSAGQLQPQHFGDGTRLSIL.

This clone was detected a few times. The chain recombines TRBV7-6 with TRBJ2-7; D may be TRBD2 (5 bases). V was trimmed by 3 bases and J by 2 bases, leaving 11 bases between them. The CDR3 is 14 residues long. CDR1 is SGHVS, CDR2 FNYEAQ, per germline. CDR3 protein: CASSFGRSTYEQYF. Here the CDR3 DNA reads TGTGCCAGCAGCTTTGGGAGATCAACCTACGAGCAGTACTTC.

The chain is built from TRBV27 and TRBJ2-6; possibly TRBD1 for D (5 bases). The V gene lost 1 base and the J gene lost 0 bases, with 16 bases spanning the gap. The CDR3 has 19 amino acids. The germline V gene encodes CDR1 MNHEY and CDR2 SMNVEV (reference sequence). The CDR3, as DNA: TGTGCCAGCAGTTTATTGACAGCCGCGTTTTACTCTGGGGCCAACGTCCTGACTTTC. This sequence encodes CASSLLTAAFYSGANVLTF.

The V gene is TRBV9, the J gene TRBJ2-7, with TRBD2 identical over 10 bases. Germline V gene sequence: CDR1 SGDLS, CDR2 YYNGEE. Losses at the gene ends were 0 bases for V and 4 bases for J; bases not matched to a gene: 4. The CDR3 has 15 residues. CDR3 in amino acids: CASSVAAGGWYEQYF. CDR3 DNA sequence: TGTGCCAGCAGCGTAGCAGCGGGAGGGTGGTACGAGCAGTACTTC.

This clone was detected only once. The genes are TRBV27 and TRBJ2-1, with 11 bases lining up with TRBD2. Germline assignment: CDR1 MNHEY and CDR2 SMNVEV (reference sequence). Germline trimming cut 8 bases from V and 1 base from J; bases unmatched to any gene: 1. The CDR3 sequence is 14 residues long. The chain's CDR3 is CASGTSGSYNEQFF. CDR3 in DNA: TGTGCCAGCGGGACTAGCGGTTCCTACAATGAGCAGTTCTTC.

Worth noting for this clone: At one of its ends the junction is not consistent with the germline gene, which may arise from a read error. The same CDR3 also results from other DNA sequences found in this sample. The chain's CDR3 is CASSPDRGSTEAFF. The DNA of the CDR3 is TGTGCCAGCAGTCCTGACAGGGGTAGCACTGAGGCTTTCTTT. The chain uses TRBV6-5 and TRBJ1-1; TRBD1 matches at 8 bases. The CDR3 is 14 residues long. The germline V gene has CDR1 MNHEY and CDR2 SVGAGI.

The CDR3 DNA reads TGCGCCAGCAGCCTACGAGCGGGTGGGGGAGAGACCCAGTACTTC. Protein product: CASSLRAGGGETQYF. The V gene is TRBV5-1, the J gene TRBJ2-5; weak D call: TRBD2 (6 bases). Deletions cut 4 bases from V and 4 bases from J, with 17 bases between. The CDR3 has 15 amino acids. From germline, CDR1 is SGHRS and CDR2 YFSETQ. Looking up the rest from reference TRBV5-1 and TRBJ2-5 gives the full variable domain: KAGVTQTPRYLIKTRGQQVTLSCSPISGHRSVSWYQQTPGQGLQFLFEYFSETQRNKGNFPGRFSGRQFSNSRSEMNVSTLELGDSALYLCASSLRAGGGETQYFGPGTRLLVL.

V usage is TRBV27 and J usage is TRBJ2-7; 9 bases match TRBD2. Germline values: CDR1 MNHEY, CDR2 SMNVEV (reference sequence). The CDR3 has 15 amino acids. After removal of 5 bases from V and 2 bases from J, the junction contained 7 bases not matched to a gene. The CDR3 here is CASSPTSGPTYEQYF. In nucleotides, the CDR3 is TGTGCCAGCAGTCCGACTAGCGGACCGACCTACGAGCAGTACTTC.

The CDR3 region has the DNA TGTGCCAGCAGCTGCAGGGGCGGCCAGTACTTC. Its protein product is CASSCRGGQYF. The chain links TRBV21-1 to TRBJ2-5; TRBD1 is the table's D call and was not checked against the DNA. TRBV21-1 is labeled a pseudogene. The CDR3 has 11 amino acids.